This TCR beta chain was found in a study of T cells in Graves' hyperthyroidism and ophthalmopathy. Amplification targeted TCR beta CDR3 regions from RNA transcripts. Using the HTBI primer set, a first-round RT-PCR was run on the TCR CDR3. MiXCR was run by TCRdb on the multiplex PCR reads, yielding one entry per CDR3 protein. This table holds approximately 430,000 distinct CDR3 sequences, 15% to 17% found once. This clonotype came up a few times. Trimming cost V 5 bases and J 4 bases; bases outside gene matches: 14. Germline values: CDR1 SGHRS, CDR2 YFSETQ. The CDR3 extends over 16 amino acids. The clonotype was recovered from a woman aged 18-30 years with Graves' hyperthyroidism. The sample was blood. The chain joins TRBV5-1 to TRBJ1-2, with 7 bases fitting TRBD1. This CDR3 reads CASSYESEGQLYGYTF. DNA for the CDR3: TGCGCCAGCAGTTACGAATCTGAGGGACAGCTCTATGGCTACACCTTC.